A selection of T cell receptor beta chains follows, all from one sample in a study of blood T cell repertoires in COVID-19. Measured with immunoSEQ multiplex PCR; TCRdb has only the in-frame clones, and not every one. The profile covers roughly 100,000 clones, with 82% appearing a single time and over 15% taken by the ten largest. Input material: peripheral blood. All receptors derive from an elderly woman with acute or convalescent COVID-19. Each CDR3 is given with its conserved first and last residue.

v_call	j_call	cdr3_aa
TRBV6-1	TRBJ1-1	CASSGLGPHQNTEAFF
TRBV7-8	TRBJ1-2	CASSLRDGLANYGYTF
TRBV28	TRBJ1-4	CASSPPGGFQEKLFF
TRBV5-1	TRBJ2-5	CASSEAPGGGETQYF
TRBV19	TRBJ2-5	CASSIAKGTSGTQETQYF
TRBV6-5	TRBJ1-5	CASSITGTGYQPQHF
TRBV5-4	TRBJ2-7	CASIPGVASGRRTGEQYF
TRBV7-8	TRBJ1-2	CASSLGQPYGYTF
TRBV5-6	TRBJ2-5	CASRVGHFQETQYF
TRBV5-1	TRBJ2-1	CASSFASGSSDEQFF
TRBV27	TRBJ1-2	CASGRDYGYTF
TRBV7-2	TRBJ2-3	CASSLGASGNTQYF
TRBV11-3	TRBJ2-1	CASSYQPTAGLSDNEQFF
TRBV7-2	TRBJ1-1	CASSIGTGTEAFF
TRBV19	TRBJ2-5	CASSMAQGAVETQYF
TRBV2	TRBJ2-2	CASSVNRANTGELFF
TRBV4-1	TRBJ2-7	CASSQVYPSAYEQYF
TRBV7-9	TRBJ2-5	CASSPGLRQETQYF
TRBV12-3/TRBV12-4	TRBJ2-7	CASSRTGYEQYF
TRBV29-1	TRBJ2-7	CSVGTSVSYEQYF
TRBV6-2/TRBV6-3	TRBJ1-2	CASSRIRDNYGYTF
TRBV5-4	TRBJ2-1	CASSSLSGRVSHNEQFF
TRBV4-1	TRBJ2-1	CASSRLAGSYNEQFF
TRBV28	TRBJ1-4	CASSSRTAGLSEKLFF
TRBV7-8	TRBJ1-2	CASSRGQDPYGYTF
TRBV5-8	TRBJ1-5	CASRYLRDQPQHF
TRBV18	TRBJ1-1	CASSPPWGRGTEAFF
TRBV28	TRBJ1-1	CASSLPGRRTEAFF